This is a list of T cell receptor beta chains from one sample in a study of graft-versus-host responses after intestinal transplantation. Method: immunoSEQ multiplex PCR; TCRdb's copy keeps in-frame clones and lacks some. In the table there are roughly 90,000 clones, around 90% of which are singletons. No cognate antigen is known for these TCRs. This specimen was unstimulated CD4+ T cells sorted from spleen or lymph node cells, taken before transplant. The receptors here all came from a human donor who was the organ donor for an intestinal transplant. CDR3s include the opening cysteine and the closing phenylalanine or tryptophan. D genes are given only for firm matches. Some rows mark clone size as missing; the rest say once, few, many or name a class of expanded clone.

>TRBV5-8|TRBJ1-5|-|few
TGTGCCAGCAGCTTGGCAGGGTATAGCAATCAGCCCCAGCATTTT
CASSLAGYSNQPQHF
>TRBV19|TRBJ2-1|TRBD2|-
TGTGCCAGTAGTGAATCGTCGGGACTAGCAGGCCAGTTCTTC
CASSESSGLAGQFF
>TRBV11-2|TRBJ2-7|-|-
TGTGCCAGCAGCCAACTCAGGGGCAAGGGTAGTTACGAGCAGTACTTC
CASSQLRGKGSYEQYF
>TRBV28|TRBJ2-5|-|-
TGTGCCAGCATCTCCGGGGGACGGGGCCAAGAGACCCAGTACTTC
CASISGGRGQETQYF
>TRBV7-8|TRBJ1-2|-|once
TGTGCCAGCAGCTTAGTGAAAGCGAACTATGGCTACACCTTC
CASSLVKANYGYTF
>TRBV6-6|TRBJ1-3|TRBD1|-
TGTGCCAGCAGTTACAGGGGGCCAGGAAACACCATATATTTT
CASSYRGPGNTIYF
>TRBV5-1|TRBJ2-3|TRBD2|few
TGCGCCAGCAGCCGTATGTCGGGGGGGCTGGCAGATACGCAGTATTTT
CASSRMSGGLADTQYF
>TRBV19|TRBJ1-2|TRBD1|-
TGTGCCAGTACCCCCGCCGGACAGGGTCTTGGCTACACCTTC
CASTPAGQGLGYTF
>TRBV7-9|TRBJ1-6|-|-
TGTGCCAGCCAGGGGAACCATTCACCCCCCCACTTT
CASQGNHSPPHF
>TRBV6-1|TRBJ1-2|TRBD1|-
TGTGCCAGCAGTCAAATGACAGGGGGCAACAACGGCTACACCTTC
CASSQMTGGNNGYTF
>TRBV28|TRBJ2-7|TRBD2|-
TGTGCCAGCAGTGGGACCGGGGGAGGGATCTCCTACGAGCAGTACTTC
CASSGTGGGISYEQYF
>TRBV19|TRBJ2-2|TRBD2|-
TGTGCCAGTAGTACCACAGGGACTAGCGGGAAGCTGTTTTTT
CASSTTGTSGKLFF
>TRBV30|TRBJ1-2|TRBD1|-
TGTGCCTGGAGGCCCGGGACAGGGGAGCACTATGGCTACACCTTC
CAWRPGTGEHYGYTF
>TRBV4-1|TRBJ2-5|TRBD1|-
TGCGCCAGCAAATCTGTGGCGCAGACAGGGGAAGAGACCCAGTACTTC
CASKSVAQTGEETQYF
>TRBV18|TRBJ2-3|-|once
TGTGCCAGCTCACCAAGAGACTGGTTCACAGATACGCAGTATTTT
CASSPRDWFTDTQYF
>TRBV11-2|TRBJ2-5|-|-
TGTGCCAGCAGCTTAGTGGGGGCACTAGTGACCCAGTACTTC
CASSLVGALVTQYF
>TRBV19|TRBJ2-3|TRBD1|-
TGTGCCAGTAGTCCAAGTCCCGGGACAGGGGATACGCAGTATTTT
CASSPSPGTGDTQYF
>TRBV7-2|TRBJ2-5|TRBD1|-
TGTGCCAGCAGCTTTCCTTGGGACAGGGGACCGGGGACCCAGTACTTC
CASSFPWDRGPGTQYF
>TRBV30|TRBJ2-5|-|once
TGTGCCTGGGGCCGGGGATACCAAGAGACCCAGTACTTC
CAWGRGYQETQYF
>TRBV6-1|TRBJ1-6|TRBD1|-
TGTGCCAGCAGTACCACGGACAGGAGCAATTCACCCCTCCACTTT
CASSTTDRSNSPLHF
>TRBV6-4|TRBJ2-3|TRBD2|-
TGTGCCAGCAGTGAAGTCGCGGGGGGAACAGATACGCAGTATTTT
CASSEVAGGTDTQYF
>TRBV7-2|TRBJ1-2|-|-
TGTGCCAGCAGCCGTGACGGGGGCTATGGCTACACCTTC
CASSRDGGYGYTF
>TRBV5-6|TRBJ2-7|TRBD1|-
TGTGCCAGCAGCTTCAACGGACAGGCCGTTTCTGCCGACTTC
CASSFNGQAVSADF
>TRBV29-1|TRBJ1-1|TRBD1|-
TGCAGCGTTGAATCGCAGGGGGGCACTGAAGCTTTCTTT
CSVESQGGTEAFF
>TRBV7-9|TRBJ2-3|-|-
TGTGCCAGCAGCTTAACCGAAGGGGCAGATACGCAGTATTTT
CASSLTEGADTQYF
>TRBV11-3|TRBJ2-3|-|-
TGTGCCAGCAGCTTAAGGGCGGGGTGGGGCGCAGATACGCAGTATTTT
CASSLRAGWGADTQYF
>TRBV5-1|TRBJ2-1|TRBD2|-
TGCGCCAGCAGCAAGACCGGGACTAGCGGTAACAATGAGCAGTTCTTC
CASSKTGTSGNNEQFF
>TRBV6-5|TRBJ2-5|-|-
TGTGCCAGCAACCCCGGGATGCGAAAAGAGACCCAGTACTTC
CASNPGMRKETQYF
>TRBV5-1|TRBJ2-7|TRBD2|-
TGCGCCAGCAGCTTGGGGTCTAGCGGGAGGTCGGACGAGCAGTACTTC
CASSLGSSGRSDEQYF
>TRBV7-9|TRBJ1-2|-|-
TGTGCCGCCGAAGGCGCGGCGCAGCTATCTAACTATGGCTACACCTTC
CAAEGAAQLSNYGYTF
>TRBV25-1|TRBJ2-5|-|-
TGTGCCAGCAGCGAAAGGAGGGCAGGGGGAGAGACCCAGTACTTC
CASSERRAGGETQYF
>TRBV28|TRBJ1-1|-|-
TGTGCCAGCAGGGTGGACAGCGGGAACACTGAAGCTTTCTTT
CASRVDSGNTEAFF
>TRBV5-4|TRBJ2-1|-|-
TGTGCCAGCAGCTTGGAGAATAGGCGGCTAGCGGGACAGGATAATGAGCAGTTCTTC
CASSLENRRLAGQDNEQFF
>TRBV27|TRBJ2-7|-|-
TGTGCCAGCAGAGAACAGGGTAGCTCCTACGAGCAGTACTTC
CASREQGSSYEQYF
>TRBV11-3|TRBJ1-6|TRBD1|-
TGTGCCAGCAGCTTAGGGACAGGGTATAATTCACCCCTCCACTTT
CASSLGTGYNSPLHF
>TRBV15|TRBJ2-1|-|-
TGTGCCACCAGCCGGGTCTACTACAATGAGCAGTTCTTC
CATSRVYYNEQFF
>TRBV19|TRBJ1-2|TRBD1|-
TGTGCCAGTAGTTCGGACAGGGATGGCTACACCTTC
CASSSDRDGYTF
>TRBV25-1|TRBJ2-1|-|once
TGTGCCAGCAGTGAAACTAGCTCCTACAATGAGCAGTTCTTC
CASSETSSYNEQFF
>TRBV9|TRBJ2-7|-|once
TGTGCCAGTAGATCCCGGGGGTACGAGCAGTACTTC
CASRSRGYEQYF
>TRBV7-9|TRBJ1-2|TRBD1|-
TGTGCCAGCAGCTTAATCGCCGACAGGGTGGTTGGCTACACCTTC
CASSLIADRVVGYTF
>TRBV13|TRBJ2-5|TRBD1|-
TGTGCCAGCAGTCGGGACAGGGAAGAGACCCAGTACTTC
CASSRDREETQYF
>TRBV19|TRBJ1-5|-|-
TGTGCCAGTAGTATATCCGGACAAACTCAGCCCCAGCATTTT
CASSISGQTQPQHF
>TRBV2|TRBJ2-7|TRBD2|few
TGTGCCAGCAGTTCCCGACTAGCGGGAGGCGCCTACGAGCAGTACTTC
CASSSRLAGGAYEQYF
>TRBV7-9|TRBJ2-5|TRBD1|-
TGTGCCAGCAGCTTTTCTGACAGGGGCCCACGAGAGACCCAGTACTTC
CASSFSDRGPRETQYF
>TRBV5-4|TRBJ2-5|TRBD2|-
TGTGCCAGCAGCCGGGGACTAGCGGGGGTTAACCAAGAGACCCAGTACTTC
CASSRGLAGVNQETQYF
>TRBV10-3|TRBJ2-1|-|once
TGTGCCATCAGTGAGTCGCTAGATTACAATGAGCAGTTCTTC
CAISESLDYNEQFF
>TRBV30|TRBJ2-4|TRBD2|-
TGTGCCTGGAGTGGGGAGGGGGCCAAAAACATTCAGTACTTC
CAWSGEGAKNIQYF
>TRBV18|TRBJ1-3|-|-
TGTGCCAGCTCACCGACTTCTGGAAACACCATATATTTT
CASSPTSGNTIYF
>TRBV5-4|TRBJ1-1|-|-
TGTGCCAGCAGCCGTAGTATGAACACTGAAGCTTTCTTT
CASSRSMNTEAFF
>TRBV16|TRBJ2-1|TRBD1|once
TGTGCCAGCAGCCACGCTCCGGGACAGGGGGTCTTAGGTGAGCAGTTCTTC
CASSHAPGQGVLGEQFF
>TRBV5-1|TRBJ1-1|TRBD1|-
TGCGCCACTGGAATGACAGGGCGGACTGAAGCTTTCTTT
CATGMTGRTEAFF
>TRBV10-3|TRBJ1-3|TRBD1|once
TGTGCCATCAGTGATGGGAACAGGGGCGCTGGAAACACCATATATTTT
CAISDGNRGAGNTIYF
>TRBV28|TRBJ1-4|TRBD1|-
TGTGCCAGCAGCCGAGGGACAGGGGGGATTCGAAATGAAAAACTGTTTTTT
CASSRGTGGIRNEKLFF
>TRBV10-3|TRBJ2-7|TRBD1|-
TGTGCCATCAGCGGGGACAGGGGCCTCTACGAGCAGTACTTC
CAISGDRGLYEQYF
>TRBV6-5|TRBJ2-4|-|-
TGTGCCAGCACCATGAGGATACTAGCCAAAAACATTCAGTACTTC
CASTMRILAKNIQYF
>TRBV30|TRBJ1-1|-|-
TGTGCCTGGATGACAGGTCCTCTTGAGCCGATGAACACTGAAGCTTTCTTT
CAWMTGPLEPMNTEAFF
>TRBV19|TRBJ1-2|TRBD1|-
TGTGCCAGTAGGACCGGACAGGGGTTCGACTATGGCTACACCTTC
CASRTGQGFDYGYTF